The 18 T cell receptor beta chains below come from one sample, sequenced in a study of tumor-infiltrating lymphocytes in primary liver carcinoma. Total RNA and DNA came together from roughly 20-30 mg of bulk tissue without cell sorting. Total RNA amounting to 500 ng was the source from which TCR beta cDNA was made with a constant-region primer. Slightly modified ARM-PCR with three nested multiplex PCR rounds yielded TCR beta libraries. The first two PCR rounds used TRBV1-TRBV30 primers with a Cbeta primer, nine to ten cycles each. TCRdb recomputed calls from the multiplex PCR reads with MiXCR, one row per CDR3 protein. The sample yields roughly 190,000 distinct CDR3 sequences, over 80% seen once. The sample was tumor tissue from primary liver carcinoma. Receptors were obtained from a man between 35 and 55 years old with primary liver carcinoma and hepatitis B virus infection.

Remarks on this clonotype: An end of the junction differs from the germline gene, which may be a read error. V usage is TRBV12-3 or TRBV12-4 and J usage is TRBJ1-2; 8 positions match TRBD1. This CDR3 has 17 amino acids. The CDR3 bases are TGTGCTAGCAGTTTAGCTTCGACAGGGGCCGAGAACTATGGCAACATCTTC. Protein sequence: CASSLASTGAENYGNIF.

Worth noting for this clonotype: At one end the junction does not follow the germline gene, possibly because of a read error. The chain joins TRBV4-1 to TRBJ2-7; tentatively, D is TRBD1 or TRBD2 (5 bases each). The CDR3 consists of 14 residues. In germline, CDR1 is MGHRA, CDR2 YSYEKL. The DNA of the CDR3 is TGTGTCAGTAGCCTCCTAGGGGTAGGGGACGAGCAGAACTTC. This gives the protein CVSSLLGVGDEQNF.

Note on this clonotype: One junction end does not reproduce the germline sequence, and a read error may be involved. The rearrangement joins TRBV4-3 to TRBJ2-7; weak D call: TRBD1 (6 bases). This CDR3 spans 16 amino acids. Germline values: CDR1 LGHNA, CDR2 YSLEER. CDR3 in amino acids: CPSSHSGTRESYEQYF. The CDR3 nucleotides are TGCCCCAGCAGCCATTCCGGGACAAGGGAGTCCTACGAGCAGTACTTC.

A word on this clonotype: The junction shows a germline mismatch at one end, possibly a read error. The rearrangement links TRBV11-3 to TRBJ1-5; no clear D. The CDR3 length is 15 residues. Germline V lookup: CDR1 SGHNT, CDR2 YENEEA. The CDR3 DNA follows: TGTACCAGCAGCTTAGATCTGGTGATGGCTCAGCCCCAGCATTTT. Protein product: CTSSLDLVMAQPQHF. The variable domain in full, with the rest retrieved from reference TRBV11-3 and TRBJ1-5, is EAGVVQSPRYKIIEKKQPVAFWCNPISGHNTLYWYLQNLGQGPELLIRYENEEAVDDSQLPKDRFSAERLKGVDSTLKIQPAELGDSAVYLCTSSLDLVMAQPQHFGDGTRLSIL.

The chain links TRBV7-9 to TRBJ1-5; D call uncertain. The tail of the sequence fits TRBJ2-3 better, so the J call may be wrong. Germline V gene data show CDR1 as SEHNR and CDR2 as FQNEAQ (reference sequence). The CDR3 runs to 12 residues. Here the CDR3 DNA reads TGTGCCAGCAGCTTAACGGATGCGCCCCAGTATTTT. Translating gives CASSLTDAPQYF.

As for this clonotype: One junction end does not reproduce the germline sequence, and a read error may be involved. The V and J genes are TRBV20-1 and TRBJ2-7; the D gene is possibly TRBD1 (5 bases). Germline lookup yields CDR1 DFQATT and CDR2 SNEGSKA (reference sequence). This CDR3 spans 15 amino acids. The CDR3 sequence is CSPRDLDDSSYEQYF. In nucleotides, the CDR3 is TGCAGTCCTAGAGATCTGGACGACAGCTCCTACGAGCAGTACTTC.

Concerning this clonotype itself: An end of the junction differs from the germline gene, which may be a read error. The chain is built from TRBV11-2 and TRBJ2-5; D remains ambiguous. This CDR3 is 15 amino acids long. CDR1 and CDR2 from the germline V gene are SGHAT and FQNNGV. DNA for the CDR3: TGTGCCAGCAGTTGTTCGACTGGTCCCGCGGAGACCGAGTACTTC. The encoded protein is CASSCSTGPAETEYF. The full variable domain, in which reference TRBV11-2 and TRBJ2-5 provide the parts outside the CDR3, is EAGVAQSPRYKIIEKRQSVAFWCNPISGHATLYWYQQILGQGPKLLIQFQNNGVVDDSQLPKDRFSAERLKGVDSTLKIQPAKLEDSAVYLCASSCSTGPAETEYFGPGTRLLVL.

The chain couples TRBV10-2 to TRBJ1-1, with D uncertain. Germline CDR1 WSHSY, CDR2 SAAADI. Trimming removed 10 bases at V and 2 bases at J, with 14 bases between. The CDR3 extends over 13 amino acids. The CDR3 region has the DNA TGCGCCAACATTGACGTAGAAAACACTGAAGCTTTCTTT. Protein product: CANIDVENTEAFF.

This clonotype occurred a few times. This may arise from a read error, as a much more abundant clone is one base away. This chain connects TRBV7-8 to TRBJ2-1; D is perhaps TRBD1 (5 bases). The CDR3 has 15 residues. CDR1 and CDR2 (germline): SGHVS, FQNEAQ. CDR3 loop: CVSSIRGRTYNEQFF. The CDR3 DNA is TGTGTCAGCAGTATAAGGGGTAGGACCTACAATGAGCAGTTCTTC. The full variable domain, in which reference TRBV7-8 and TRBJ2-1 provide the parts outside the CDR3, is GAGVSQSPRYKVAKRGQDVALRCDPISGHVSLFWYQQALGQGPEFLTYFQNEAQLDKSGLPSDRFFAERPEGSVSTLKIQRTQQEDSAVYLCVSSIRGRTYNEQFFGPGTRLTVL.

This clonotype was counted a single time. Its ends do not fully match the called genes, so a read error is possible. The V call is TRBV5-1, the J call TRBJ2-3; D may be TRBD1 (6 bases). The CDR3 sequence is 14 residues long. Germline V gene lookup returns CDR1 SGHRS and CDR2 YFSETQ. CDR3 protein: CTSNLGHITDTQYF. The CDR3 DNA follows: TGCACCAGCAACTTGGGACATATCACAGATACGCAGTATTTT. Full variable domain (missing parts from reference TRBV5-1 and TRBJ2-3): KAGVTQTPRYLIKTRGQQVTLSCSPISGHRSVSWYQQTPGQGLQFLFEYFSETQRNKGNFPGRFSGRQFSNSRSEMNVSTLELGDSALYLCTSNLGHITDTQYFGPGTRLTVL.

On this clonotype: A read error may account for a junction end that differs from germline. V is TRBV29-1 and J is TRBJ2-2; 8 bases match TRBD1. The CDR3 extends over 14 amino acids. CDR1 SQVTM and CDR2 ANQGSEA come from the germline V gene. The DNA for the CDR3 is TGCAGCACCCAAGGACAGGGTAACACCGGGGAGCTGTCTTTT. Amino acid sequence: CSTQGQGNTGELSF.

This clonotype was recorded at least ten times. The V call is TRBV28, the J call TRBJ2-6; D is uncertain. V lost 2 bases and J lost 2, with 7 bases in between. The CDR3 has 15 amino acids. Per the germline V gene, CDR1 is MDHEN and CDR2 is SYDVKM. The CDR3 is CASSLVGTGANVLTF. The CDR3 coding sequence is TGTGCCAGCAGTTTAGTGGGGACTGGGGCCAACGTCCTGACTTTC.

This clonotype was seen only a few times. V usage is TRBV2 and J usage is TRBJ2-2; possibly TRBD1 or TRBD2 for D (6 bases each). V dropped 2 bases and J dropped 6 bases, with 13 bases sitting between them. Per germline, CDR1 SNHLY and CDR2 FYNNEI. The CDR3 has 15 amino acids. CDR3 coding DNA: TGTGCCAGCAGTGAATCCGGGGGCAGGGCCGGGGAGCTGTTTTTT. Its protein product is CASSESGGRAGELFF.

Details on this clonotype: One base away lies a much larger clone, so this may be a sequencing read error. The rearrangement uses TRBV28 and TRBJ2-7, with D unresolved. Trimming shortened V by 5 bases and J by 2 bases, and 19 bases separated the two germline ends. CDR3 size: 16 residues. CDR1 and CDR2 from the germline V gene are MDHEN and SYDVKM. The DNA of the CDR3 is TGTGCCAGCAGTCCGATTGAGACACTTAAGGCCTACGAGCAGTACTTC. This codes for CASSPIETLKAYEQYF.

As regards this clonotype: An end of the junction differs from the germline gene, which may be a read error. V and J are TRBV29-1 and TRBJ2-2, with TRBD2 identical over 9 bases. Germline V gene lookup returns CDR1 SQVTM and CDR2 ANQGSEA. This CDR3 is built from 15 residues. The CDR3 bases are TGCAGCGTTGGGACTAGCGCGACGAACACCTGGAAGCTGTTTTTC. Amino acid sequence: CSVGTSATNTWKLFF.

This clonotype has ten or more counts. The chain is built from TRBV7-3 and TRBJ2-1, with 9 bases identical to TRBD1. Trimming removed 5 bases from V and 7 bases from J; junction bases left unmatched: 9. The CDR3 length is 15 residues. The germline CDR1 and CDR2 sequences are SGHTA and FQGTGA. The CDR3, as DNA: TGTGCCAGCAGCCCAGGGACAGGGAGTGGGAATGAGCAGTTCTTC. Amino acid sequence: CASSPGTGSGNEQFF. Together with reference TRBV7-3 and TRBJ2-1, the CDR3 gives the full variable domain: GAGVSQTPSNKVTEKGKYVELRCDPISGHTALYWYRQSLGQGPEFLIYFQGTGAADDSGLPNDRFFAVRPEGSVSTLKIQRTERGDSAVYLCASSPGTGSGNEQFFGPGTRLTVL.

Only a few counts were recorded for this clonotype. A junction boundary mismatches the germline segment, possibly from a read error. The chain carries TRBV4-3 and TRBJ1-6; D perhaps matches TRBD1 (6 bases). From germline, CDR1 is LGHNA and CDR2 YSLEER. This CDR3 contains 20 residues. The CDR3 nucleotides read TGCGCCAGTAGCCAGGATCTCCAAGGGCAGGGGTCGTCCTATAATTCACCCCTCCAGTTT. Its translation is CASSQDLQGQGSSYNSPLQF.

This clonotype has at least ten counts. This rearrangement joins TRBV7-9 to TRBJ2-3, with 9 positions matching TRBD2. J lost 5 bases, V lost 8 bases, and 5 bases had no gene match. The CDR3 is 13 amino acids. Germline CDR1 is SEHNR and CDR2 is FQNEAQ (reference sequence). The CDR3 here is CASAASGIDTQYF. CDR3 DNA sequence: TGTGCCAGCGCGGCTAGCGGGATAGATACGCAGTATTTT.